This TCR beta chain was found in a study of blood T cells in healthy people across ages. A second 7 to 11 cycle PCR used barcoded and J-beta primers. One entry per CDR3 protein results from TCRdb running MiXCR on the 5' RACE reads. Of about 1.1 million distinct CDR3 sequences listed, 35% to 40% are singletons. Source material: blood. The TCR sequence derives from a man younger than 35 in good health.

CDR3 sequence: CASSADPKRGYGYTF. CDR3 DNA sequence: TGTGCCAGCAGTGCAGACCCGAAACGGGGCTATGGCTACACCTTC. The chain combines TRBV6-4 with TRBJ1-2; no reliable D call. This CDR3 comprises 15 residues. Germline V gives CDR1 MRHNA, CDR2 SNTAGT. V lost 4 bases and J 4 bases, leaving 16 bases between the germline ends.